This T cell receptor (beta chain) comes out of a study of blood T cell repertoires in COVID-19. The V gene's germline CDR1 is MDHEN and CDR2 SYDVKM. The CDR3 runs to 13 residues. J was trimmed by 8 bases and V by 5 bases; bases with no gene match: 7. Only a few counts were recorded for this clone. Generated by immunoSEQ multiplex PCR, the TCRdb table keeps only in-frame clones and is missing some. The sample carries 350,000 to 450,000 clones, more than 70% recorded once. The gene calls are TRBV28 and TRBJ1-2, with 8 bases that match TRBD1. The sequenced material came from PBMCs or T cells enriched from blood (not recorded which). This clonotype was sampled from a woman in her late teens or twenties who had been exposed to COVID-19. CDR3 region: CASSDGQGGGYTF. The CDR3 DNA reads TGTGCCAGCAGTGACGGACAGGGCGGCGGCTACACCTTC.